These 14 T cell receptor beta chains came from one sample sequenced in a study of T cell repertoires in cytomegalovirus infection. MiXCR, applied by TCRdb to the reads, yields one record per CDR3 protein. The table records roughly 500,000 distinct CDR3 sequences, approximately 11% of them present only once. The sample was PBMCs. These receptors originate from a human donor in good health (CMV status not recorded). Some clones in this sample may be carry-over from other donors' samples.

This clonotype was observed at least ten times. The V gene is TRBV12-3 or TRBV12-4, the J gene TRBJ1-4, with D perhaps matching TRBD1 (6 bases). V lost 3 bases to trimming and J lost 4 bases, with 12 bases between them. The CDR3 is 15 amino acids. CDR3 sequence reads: CASSLWGADNEKLFF. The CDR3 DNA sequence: TGTGCCAGCAGTTTGTGGGGGGCGGATAATGAAAAACTGTTTTTT.

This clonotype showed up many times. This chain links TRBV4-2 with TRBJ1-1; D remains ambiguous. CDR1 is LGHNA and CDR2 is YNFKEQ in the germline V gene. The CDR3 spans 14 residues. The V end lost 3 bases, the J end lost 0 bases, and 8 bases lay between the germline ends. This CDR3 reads CASSQLAVNTEAFF. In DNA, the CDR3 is TGTGCCAGCAGCCAGCTTGCAGTGAACACTGAAGCTTTCTTT.

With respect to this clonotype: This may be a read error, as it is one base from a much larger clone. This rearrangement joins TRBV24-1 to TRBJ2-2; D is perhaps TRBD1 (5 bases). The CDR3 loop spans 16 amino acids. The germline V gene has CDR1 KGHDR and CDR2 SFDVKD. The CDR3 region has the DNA TGTGCCATCAGTCCTAGGGCCGGCAGGGCCACCGGGGAGCTGTTTTTT. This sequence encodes CAISPRAGRATGELFF.

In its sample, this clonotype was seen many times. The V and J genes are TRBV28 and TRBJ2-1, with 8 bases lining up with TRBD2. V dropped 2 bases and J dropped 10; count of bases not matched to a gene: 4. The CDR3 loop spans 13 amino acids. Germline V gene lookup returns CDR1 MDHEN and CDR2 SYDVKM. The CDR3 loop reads CASSLPGGGEQFF. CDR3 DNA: TGTGCCAGCAGTTTACCCGGGGGGGGGGAGCAGTTCTTC.

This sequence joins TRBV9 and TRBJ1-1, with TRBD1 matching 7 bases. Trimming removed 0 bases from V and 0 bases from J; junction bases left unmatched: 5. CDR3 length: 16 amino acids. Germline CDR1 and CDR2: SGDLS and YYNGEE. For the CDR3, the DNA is TGTGCCAGCAGCGTAGTGGCAGGGGGGATGAACACTGAAGCTTTCTTT. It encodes CASSVVAGGMNTEAFF. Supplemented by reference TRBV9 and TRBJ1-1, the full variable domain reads DSGVTQTPKHLITATGQRVTLRCSPRSGDLSVYWYQQSLDQGLQFLIQYYNGEERAKGNILERFSAQQFPDLHSELNLSSLELGDSALYFCASSVVAGGMNTEAFFGQGTRLTVV.

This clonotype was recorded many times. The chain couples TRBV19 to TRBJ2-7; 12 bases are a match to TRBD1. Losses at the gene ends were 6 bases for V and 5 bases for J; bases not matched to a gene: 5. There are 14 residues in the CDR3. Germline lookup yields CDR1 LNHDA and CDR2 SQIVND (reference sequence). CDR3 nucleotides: TGTGCCAGTAGCCTGGGACAGGGGGCGAACGAGCAGTACTTC. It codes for CASSLGQGANEQYF. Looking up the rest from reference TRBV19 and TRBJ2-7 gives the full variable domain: DGGITQSPKYLFRKEGQNVTLSCEQNLNHDAMYWYRQDPGQGLRLIYYSQIVNDFQKGDIAEGYSVSREKKESFPLTVTSAQKNPTAFYLCASSLGQGANEQYFGPGTRLTVT.

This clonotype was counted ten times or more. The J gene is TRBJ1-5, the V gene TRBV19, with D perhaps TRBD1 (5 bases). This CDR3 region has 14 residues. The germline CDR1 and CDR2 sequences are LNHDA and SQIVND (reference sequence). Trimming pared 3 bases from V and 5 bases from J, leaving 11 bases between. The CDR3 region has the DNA TGTGCCAGTAGTATGTCAGGGATTGATCAGCCCCAGCATTTT. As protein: CASSMSGIDQPQHF.

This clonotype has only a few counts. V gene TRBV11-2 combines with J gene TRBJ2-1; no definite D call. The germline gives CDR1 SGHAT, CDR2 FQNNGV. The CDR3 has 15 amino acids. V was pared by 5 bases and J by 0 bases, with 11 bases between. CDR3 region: CASSTGPSSYNEQFF. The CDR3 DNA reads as TGTGCCAGCAGCACGGGTCCCAGCTCCTACAATGAGCAGTTCTTC.

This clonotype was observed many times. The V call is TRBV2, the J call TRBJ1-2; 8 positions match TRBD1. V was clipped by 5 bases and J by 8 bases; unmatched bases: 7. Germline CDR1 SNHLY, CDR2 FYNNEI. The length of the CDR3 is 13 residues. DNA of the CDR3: TGTGCCAGCAGTCGCATGACAGGGGCCGGCTACACCTTC. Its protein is CASSRMTGAGYTF.

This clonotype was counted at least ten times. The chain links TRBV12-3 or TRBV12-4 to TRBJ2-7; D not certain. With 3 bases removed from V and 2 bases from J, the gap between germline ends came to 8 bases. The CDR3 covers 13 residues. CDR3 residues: CASSFSVTYEQYF. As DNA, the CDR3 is TGTGCCAGCAGTTTTAGTGTAACCTACGAGCAGTACTTC.

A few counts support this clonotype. DNA for the CDR3: TGTGCCAGCAGCAAAAGATCGGAGACCTACAATGAGCAGTTCTTC. This codes for CASSKRSETYNEQFF. The genes are TRBV12-3 or TRBV12-4 and TRBJ2-1; D gene ambiguous. The CDR3 extends over 15 amino acids. V lost 6 bases and J 2 bases, leaving 14 bases between the germline ends.

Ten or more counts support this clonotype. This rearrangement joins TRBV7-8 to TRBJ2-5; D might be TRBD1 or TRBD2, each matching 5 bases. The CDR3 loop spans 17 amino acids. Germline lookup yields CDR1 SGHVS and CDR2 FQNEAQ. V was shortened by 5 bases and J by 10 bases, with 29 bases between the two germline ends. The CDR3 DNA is TGTGCCAGCAGCCTACGGCTGTGGGGCATGACGGGGTGGGACCAGTACTTC. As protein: CASSLRLWGMTGWDQYF.

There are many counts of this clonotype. The CDR3 coding sequence is TGTGCCAGTAGTCTACAGGGAGGGCCCTACGAGCAGTACTTC. Its protein is CASSLQGGPYEQYF. The chain couples TRBV19 to TRBJ2-7, with D perhaps matching TRBD2 (7 bases). The CDR3 is made up of 14 amino acids. The V gene's germline CDR1 is LNHDA and CDR2 SQIVND (reference sequence). The germline V and J ends were trimmed by 5 bases and 2 bases, with 13 bases remaining between them.

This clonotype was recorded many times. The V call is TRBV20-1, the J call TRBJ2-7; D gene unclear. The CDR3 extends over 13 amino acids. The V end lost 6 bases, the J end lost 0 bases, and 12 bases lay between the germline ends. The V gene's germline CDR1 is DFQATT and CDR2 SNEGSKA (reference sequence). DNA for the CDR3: TGCAGTGCGGTCTTGGGCCTCTCCTACGAGCAGTACTTC. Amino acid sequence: CSAVLGLSYEQYF.